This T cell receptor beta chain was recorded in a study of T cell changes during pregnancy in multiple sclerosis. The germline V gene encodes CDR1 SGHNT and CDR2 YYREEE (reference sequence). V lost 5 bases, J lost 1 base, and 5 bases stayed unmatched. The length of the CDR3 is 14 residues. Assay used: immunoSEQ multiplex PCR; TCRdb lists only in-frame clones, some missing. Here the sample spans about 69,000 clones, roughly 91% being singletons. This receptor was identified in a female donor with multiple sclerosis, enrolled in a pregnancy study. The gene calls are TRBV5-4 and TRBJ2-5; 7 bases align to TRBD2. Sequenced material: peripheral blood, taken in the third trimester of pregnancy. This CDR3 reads CASSWGTTQETQYF. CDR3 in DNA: TGTGCCAGCAGTTGGGGGACTACCCAAGAGACCCAGTACTTC.